A single sample gave rise to the 10 T cell receptor beta chains below, sequenced in a study of T-cell memory formation after mild COVID-19. MiXCR, applied by TCRdb to the 5' RACE reads, yields one record per CDR3 protein. The sample gives hundreds of thousands of distinct CDR3 sequences, 16% of which show up once; 20% to 25% is in the top ten. The sequenced sample was PBMCs or a T cell subset sorted from them (not recorded which). Every receptor here comes from a man aged 18 to 29 who had mild COVID-19 (a few samples of this study predate the infection). Cell type and time point are not known.

The chain has TRBV5-5 and TRBJ2-2; 9 nucleotides align to TRBD1. Germline-derived CDR1 and CDR2 are SGHKS and YYEKEE (reference sequence). This CDR3 region has 17 residues. V lost 0 bases, J lost 3 bases, and 6 bases stayed unmatched. The CDR3 protein is CASSLGQGGLYTGELFF. CDR3 nucleotide sequence: TGTGCCAGCAGCTTGGGACAGGGGGGTTTATACACCGGGGAGCTGTTTTTT.

Only a few counts were recorded for this clonotype. V gene TRBV4-3 combines with J gene TRBJ2-7, with D tentatively TRBD1 (5 bases). CDR3 length: 12 residues. Per germline, CDR1 LGHNA and CDR2 YSLEER. CDR3 region: CPHRNRSHEQYF. The CDR3 DNA reads TGCCCTCACCGGAACAGGAGCCACGAGCAGTACTTC.

This sequence joins TRBV6-2 or TRBV6-3 and TRBJ2-6; D unclear. The CDR3 sequence is 16 residues long. Deletions cut 1 base from V and 4 bases from J, with 11 bases between. Germline-derived CDR1 and CDR2 are MNHEY and SVGEGT. Here the CDR3 DNA reads TGTGCCAGCAGTTACTTACCCCGGGCGGGGGCCAACGTCCTGACTTTC. It encodes CASSYLPRAGANVLTF.

This clonotype was counted a few times. The V call is TRBV7-9, the J call TRBJ1-2, with 10 bases identical to TRBD1. Germline V gives CDR1 SEHNR, CDR2 FQNEAQ (reference sequence). This CDR3 is 14 amino acids long. Trimming removed 5 bases from V and 6 bases from J; junction bases left unmatched: 6. The CDR3 DNA reads as TGTGCCAGCAGCAGGGGGACAGGGGATAATGGCTACACCTTC. It specifies CASSRGTGDNGYTF.

The V and J genes are TRBV12-3 or TRBV12-4 and TRBJ2-7; D ambiguous. Deletions cut 6 bases from V and 1 base from J, with 13 bases between. The CDR3 sequence is 14 residues long. Here the CDR3 DNA reads TGTGCCAGCAGAAACAGTGAATTATCCTACGAGCAGTACTTC. This codes for CASRNSELSYEQYF.

This clonotype has just a few counts. DNA of the CDR3: TGTGCCAGCAGTAACACGCTGGCGCAAACGGATACGCAGTATTTT. Its translation is CASSNTLAQTDTQYF. The chain joins TRBV6-5 to TRBJ2-3; D gene uncertain. V gave up 5 bases and J gave up 6 bases, with 18 bases separating them. The CDR3 runs 15 residues. Germline loops: CDR1 MNHEY, CDR2 SVGAGI.

The chain is built from TRBV11-2 and TRBJ2-7, with D perhaps TRBD1 (6 bases). V shed 3 bases and J shed 3 bases, with 21 bases lying between them. The germline V gene has CDR1 SGHAT and CDR2 FQNNGV. This CDR3 has 17 amino acids. CDR3 sequence reads: CASSLRTGYVDDYEQYF. The CDR3 nucleotides read TGTGCCAGCAGCTTGCGTACAGGGTATGTCGATGACTACGAGCAGTACTTC.

This chain uses TRBV6-5 with TRBJ2-7, with no clear D. Germline CDR1 and CDR2: MNHEY and SVGAGI. Deletions cut 6 bases from V and 5 bases from J, with 17 bases between. This CDR3 spans 14 amino acids. For the CDR3, the DNA is TGTGCCAGCAGCCGCCAAGGGCGGTGGGACGAGCAGTACGTC. Translating gives CASSRQGRWDEQYV.

The CDR3 sequence is CASSLGDGGMGNEQFF. Here the CDR3 DNA reads TGTGCCAGCAGCTTGGGGGACGGGGGAATGGGAAATGAGCAGTTCTTC. The chain recombines TRBV5-4 with TRBJ2-1; perhaps TRBD2 as D (6 bases). V was pared by 0 bases and J by 7 bases, with 17 bases between. This CDR3 is 16 amino acids long. CDR1 is SGHNT and CDR2 is YYREEE in the germline V gene (reference sequence).

This rearrangement joins TRBV6-2 or TRBV6-3 to TRBJ2-5; D might be TRBD1 (5 bases). Trimming removed 5 bases at V and 4 bases at J, with 11 bases between. Germline V gene sequence: CDR1 MNHEY, CDR2 SVGEGT. This CDR3 has 13 amino acids. Here the CDR3 DNA reads TGTGCCAGCAGTCACCTGGGGCCAGAGACCCAGTACTTC. It codes for CASSHLGPETQYF.